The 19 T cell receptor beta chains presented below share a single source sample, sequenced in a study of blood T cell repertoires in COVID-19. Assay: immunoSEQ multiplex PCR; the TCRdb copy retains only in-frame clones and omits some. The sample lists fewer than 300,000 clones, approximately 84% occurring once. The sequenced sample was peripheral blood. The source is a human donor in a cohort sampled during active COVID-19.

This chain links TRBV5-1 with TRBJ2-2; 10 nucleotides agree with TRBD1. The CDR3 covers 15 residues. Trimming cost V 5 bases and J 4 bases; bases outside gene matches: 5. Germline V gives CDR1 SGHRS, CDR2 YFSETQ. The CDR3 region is CASRTTGGATGELFF. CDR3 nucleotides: TGCGCCAGCAGAACGACAGGGGGCGCCACCGGGGAGCTGTTTTTT.

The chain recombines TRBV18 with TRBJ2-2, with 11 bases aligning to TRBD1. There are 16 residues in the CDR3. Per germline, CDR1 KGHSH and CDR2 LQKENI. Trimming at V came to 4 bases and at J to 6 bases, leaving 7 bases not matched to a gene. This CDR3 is CASSHRDRGDSGELFF. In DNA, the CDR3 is TGTGCCAGCTCACACCGGGACAGGGGGGACTCCGGGGAGCTGTTTTTT.

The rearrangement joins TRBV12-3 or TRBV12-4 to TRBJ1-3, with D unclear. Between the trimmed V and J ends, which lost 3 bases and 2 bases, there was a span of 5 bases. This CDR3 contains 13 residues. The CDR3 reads CASSFNTGNTIYF. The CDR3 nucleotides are TGTGCCAGCAGTTTTAACACTGGAAACACCATATATTTT.

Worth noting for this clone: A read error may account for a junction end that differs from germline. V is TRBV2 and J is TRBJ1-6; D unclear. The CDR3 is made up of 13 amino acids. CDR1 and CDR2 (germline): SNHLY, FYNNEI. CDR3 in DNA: TGTGCCAGCAGGGAAGGCGAGAATTCACCCCTCCACTTT. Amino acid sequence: CASREGENSPLHF.

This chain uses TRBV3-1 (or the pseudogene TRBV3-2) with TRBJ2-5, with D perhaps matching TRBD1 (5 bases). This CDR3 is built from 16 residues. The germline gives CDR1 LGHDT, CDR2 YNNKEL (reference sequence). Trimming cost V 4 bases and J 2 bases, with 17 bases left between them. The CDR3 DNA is TGTGCCAGCAGCCCTTTCCTGGGGCTGTCGCAAGAGACCCAGTACTTC. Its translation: CASSPFLGLSQETQYF.

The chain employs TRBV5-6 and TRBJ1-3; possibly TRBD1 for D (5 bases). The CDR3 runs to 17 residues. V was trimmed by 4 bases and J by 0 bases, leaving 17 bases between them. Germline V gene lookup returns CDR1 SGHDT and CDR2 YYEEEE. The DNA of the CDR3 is TGTGCCAGCAGCCTCGACAGCCTTAACCCCTCTGGAAACACCATATATTTT. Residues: CASSLDSLNPSGNTIYF.

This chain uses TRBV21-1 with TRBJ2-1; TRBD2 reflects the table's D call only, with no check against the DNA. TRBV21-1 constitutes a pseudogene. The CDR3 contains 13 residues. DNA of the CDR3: TGTGCCAGCAGCATTCGCGGGTGTAGTGAGCAGTTCTTC. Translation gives CASSIRGCSEQFF.

In DNA form, the CDR3 reads TGTGCCAGCAGCCCATTACAGAGCCGGTTGTACTTC. Protein: CASSPLQSRLYF. The V and J genes are TRBV6-5 and TRBJ2-7; D is uncertain. The CDR3 runs to 12 residues. Germline V lookup: CDR1 MNHEY, CDR2 SVGAGI. Between the trimmed V and J ends, which lost 6 bases and 12 bases, there was a span of 18 bases.

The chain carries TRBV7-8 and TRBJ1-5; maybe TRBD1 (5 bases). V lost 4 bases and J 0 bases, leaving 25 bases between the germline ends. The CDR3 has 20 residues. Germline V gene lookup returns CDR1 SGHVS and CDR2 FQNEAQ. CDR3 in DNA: TGTGCCAGCAGCTCCAAAGCGTTGAAGGGGCGAGAATATAGCAATCAGCCCCAGCATTTT. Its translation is CASSSKALKGREYSNQPQHF.

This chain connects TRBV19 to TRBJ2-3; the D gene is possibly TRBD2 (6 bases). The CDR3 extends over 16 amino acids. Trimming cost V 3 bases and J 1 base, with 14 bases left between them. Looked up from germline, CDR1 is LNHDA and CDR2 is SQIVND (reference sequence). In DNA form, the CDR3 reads TGTGCCAGTAGTATCCGCCGCGGGGTAGGCACAGATACGCAGTATTTT. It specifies CASSIRRGVGTDTQYF.

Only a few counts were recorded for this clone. In nucleotides, the CDR3 is TGTGCCAGCAGCCAAGATGGGAGCAGTAGAGATACGCAGTATTTT. As protein: CASSQDGSSRDTQYF. The chain joins TRBV4-2 to TRBJ2-3, with D tentatively TRBD2 (5 bases). This CDR3 contains 15 residues. The V gene's germline CDR1 is LGHNA and CDR2 YNFKEQ. The germline V and J ends were trimmed by 0 bases and 5 bases, with 12 bases remaining between them.

CDR3 sequence: CASSLWTSGALAKNIQYF. The CDR3 region has the DNA TGTGCCAGCAGCTTGTGGACTAGCGGGGCCCTAGCCAAAAACATTCAGTACTTC. V is TRBV5-5 and J is TRBJ2-4, with TRBD2 matching over 12 bases. The CDR3 has 18 residues. J was trimmed by 0 bases and V by 1 base; bases with no gene match: 5. Germline lookup yields CDR1 SGHKS and CDR2 YYEKEE (reference sequence). The whole variable domain, filled in from reference TRBV5-5 and TRBJ2-4, reads DAGVTQSPTHLIKTRGQQVTLRCSPISGHKSVSWYQQVLGQGPQFIFQYYEKEERGRGNFPDRFSARQFPNYSSELNVNALLLGDSALYLCASSLWTSGALAKNIQYFGAGTRLSVL.

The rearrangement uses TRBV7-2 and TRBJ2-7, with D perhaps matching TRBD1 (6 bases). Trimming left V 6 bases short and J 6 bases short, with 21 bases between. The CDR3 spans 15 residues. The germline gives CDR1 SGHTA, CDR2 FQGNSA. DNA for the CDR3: TGTGCCAGCAGTCACAGGGCGGATATTCTAGGCGAGCAGTACTTC. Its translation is CASSHRADILGEQYF.

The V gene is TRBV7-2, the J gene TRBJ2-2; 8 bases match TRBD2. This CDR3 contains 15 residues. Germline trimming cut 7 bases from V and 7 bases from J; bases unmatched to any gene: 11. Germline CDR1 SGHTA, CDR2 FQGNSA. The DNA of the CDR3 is TGTGCCAGCATCCCGGGACTAGGGTTCGACGGGGAGCTGTTTTTT. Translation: CASIPGLGFDGELFF.

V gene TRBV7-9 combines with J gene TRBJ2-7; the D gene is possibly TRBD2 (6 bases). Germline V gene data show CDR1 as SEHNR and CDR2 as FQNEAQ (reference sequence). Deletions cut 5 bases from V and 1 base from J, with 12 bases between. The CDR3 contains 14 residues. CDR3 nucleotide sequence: TGTGCCAGCAGCGCCGGACTACCTTCCTACGAGCAGTACTTC. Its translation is CASSAGLPSYEQYF.

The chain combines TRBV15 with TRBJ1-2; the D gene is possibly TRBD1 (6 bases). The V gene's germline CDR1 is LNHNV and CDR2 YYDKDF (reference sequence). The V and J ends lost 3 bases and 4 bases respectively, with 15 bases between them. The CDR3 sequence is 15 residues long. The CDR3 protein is CATSRGGGSVYGYTF. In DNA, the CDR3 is TGTGCCACCAGCAGGGGCGGGGGCTCGGTCTATGGCTACACCTTC.

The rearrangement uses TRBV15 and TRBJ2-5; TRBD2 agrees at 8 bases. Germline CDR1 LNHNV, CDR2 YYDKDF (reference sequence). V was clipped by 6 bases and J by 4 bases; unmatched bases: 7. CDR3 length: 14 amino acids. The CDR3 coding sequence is TGTGCCACCAGGGCTCCACTAGCGGTAGAGACCCAGTACTTC. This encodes CATRAPLAVETQYF.

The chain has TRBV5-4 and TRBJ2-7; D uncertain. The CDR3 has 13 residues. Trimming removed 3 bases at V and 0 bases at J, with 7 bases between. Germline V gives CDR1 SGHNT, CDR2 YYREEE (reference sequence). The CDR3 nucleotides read TGTGCCAGCAGCTATGGAGACTCCTACGAGCAGTACTTC. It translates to CASSYGDSYEQYF.

CDR3 region: CASTPGLAGFEQYF. In nucleotides, the CDR3 is TGCGCCAGCACCCCGGGACTAGCGGGGTTTGAGCAGTACTTC. V gene TRBV5-1 combines with J gene TRBJ2-7; 13 bases are shared with TRBD2. The ends lost 6 bases at V and 7 bases at J; junction bases unmatched: 7. The CDR3 consists of 14 residues. Germline V gives CDR1 SGHRS, CDR2 YFSETQ. Using reference TRBV5-1 and TRBJ2-7 for the parts outside the CDR3, the full variable domain is KAGVTQTPRYLIKTRGQQVTLSCSPISGHRSVSWYQQTPGQGLQFLFEYFSETQRNKGNFPGRFSGRQFSNSRSEMNVSTLELGDSALYLCASTPGLAGFEQYFGPGTRLTVT.